This T cell receptor (beta chain) came from a study of T cell responses to AZD1222 COVID-19 vaccine. Broader study findings: Repertoire sampling occurred only after the peak T cell response.

The CDR3 totals 17 residues. V dropped 5 bases and J dropped 0 bases, with 17 bases sitting between them. Germline assignment: CDR1 MDHEN and CDR2 SYDVKM. TCRdb's copy holds only in-frame clones and misses some; the assay was immunoSEQ multiplex PCR. The sample holds under 150,000 clones, 92% seen once. Turning to this clone: Its specificity is unknown.

The chain couples TRBV28 to TRBJ1-3; no reliable D call. Sequencing used peripheral blood, obtained 28 days after the second AZD1222 dose. The source is an adult who received the AZD1222 COVID-19 vaccine. CDR3 coding DNA: TGTGCCAGCAGTCCCCCTGACGGACTACACTCTGGAAACACCATATATTTT. Protein product: CASSPPDGLHSGNTIYF.